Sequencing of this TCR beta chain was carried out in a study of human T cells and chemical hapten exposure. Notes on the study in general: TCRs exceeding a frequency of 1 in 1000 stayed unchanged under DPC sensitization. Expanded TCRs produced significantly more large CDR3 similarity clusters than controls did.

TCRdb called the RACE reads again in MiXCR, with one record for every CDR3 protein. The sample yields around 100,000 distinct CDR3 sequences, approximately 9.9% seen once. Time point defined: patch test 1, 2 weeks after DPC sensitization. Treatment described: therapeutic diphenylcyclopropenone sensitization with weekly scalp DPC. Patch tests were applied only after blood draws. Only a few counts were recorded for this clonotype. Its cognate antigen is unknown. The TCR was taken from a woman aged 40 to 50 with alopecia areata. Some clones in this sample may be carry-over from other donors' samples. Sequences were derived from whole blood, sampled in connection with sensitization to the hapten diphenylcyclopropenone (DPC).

The CDR3 protein is CASSLRTGAHNEQFF. CDR3 DNA sequence: TGTGCCAGCAGCTTAAGGACAGGGGCGCACAATGAGCAGTTCTTC. The chain uses TRBV7-2 and TRBJ2-1, with 9 bases that match TRBD1. The V segment lost 2 bases and the J segment 5 bases; nucleotides outside the gene matches: 4. Germline V gene sequence: CDR1 SGHTA, CDR2 FQGNSA. CDR3 size: 15 residues.